This T cell receptor (beta chain) was obtained from a study of blood T cell repertoires in COVID-19. On the study more broadly: Researchers got acute and convalescent COVID-19 samples from the United States, Italy and Spain. T cells, B-cell-depleted T cells, or PBMCs provided the cDNA or gDNA that served as material.

Original handling: The authors estimated nucleated cell counts from reference gene primer amplification. This table comes from immunoSEQ multiplex PCR, and its TCRdb copy is limited to in-frame clones, with some not included. Clonal size and the V and J genes are those of that table, whereas D and trimming came from the DNA. The repertoire holds about 190,000 clones, approximately 84% seen once, with roughly 5% in the top ten. CDR1 and CDR2 (germline): LNHNV, YYDKDF (reference sequence). Losses at the gene ends were 4 bases for V and 3 bases for J; bases not matched to a gene: 6. The CDR3 extends over 16 amino acids.

The source is a woman in her 70s with active or convalescent COVID-19. The chain combines TRBV15 with TRBJ1-4; 9 bases match TRBD1. What was sequenced was peripheral blood. CDR3 loop: CATSKDRGTSNEKLFF. The CDR3, as DNA: TGTGCCACCAGCAAGGACAGGGGTACTTCTAATGAAAAACTGTTTTTT.